What follows describes a single TCR beta chain. Profiled with immunoSEQ multiplex PCR; TCRdb holds only in-frame clones, not every one. This table holds roughly 300,000 clones, around 86% found once. The source of the sample is a study of blood T cell repertoires in COVID-19. Study-wide background: The study drew acute and convalescent COVID-19 samples from the United States, Italy and Spain.

This CDR3 contains 14 residues. Germline loops: CDR1 MNHEY, CDR2 SVGAGI. Trimming left V 0 bases short and J 4 bases short, with 9 bases between. The TCR comes from a woman aged 40 to 50 who had recovered from COVID-19. Sequenced: peripheral blood. V gene TRBV6-5 combines with J gene TRBJ1-1, with D unclear. CDR3 residues: CASSYSPRLTEAFF. The CDR3 DNA is TGTGCCAGCAGTTACTCCCCGCGTCTCACTGAAGCTTTCTTT.